This TCR beta chain was recovered during a study of cytomegalovirus exposure and HLA in healthy donors. Study summary: Genetic ancestry analysis placed around 76% of the roughly 400 donors that were genotyped in the Caucasian-associated cluster.

Study-wide findings and caveats: Earlier analysis yielded a pattern in which most TCR beta V segments were productive about 90% or about 30% of the time. Among donors in an Asian-associated ancestry cluster, a later analysis reportedly found fewer N-insertions than the roughly 650-donor mean. TCR sequences were mostly rare, though some public TCRs occurred in many donors.

As concerns this clone: Its target is not known.

The germline V gene has CDR1 MDHEN and CDR2 SYDVKM. This CDR3 is built from 12 residues. Trimming took 2 bases from V and 4 from J, leaving 5 bases between them. The primer mix had 60 Vbeta and 13 Jbeta primers. This table comes from immunoSEQ multiplex PCR, and its TCRdb copy is limited to in-frame clones, with some not included. Here the sample spans about 89,000 clones, under 85% being singletons. The specimen was PBMCs. This TCR was sampled from a male donor in good health and CMV-seronegative. The J gene is TRBJ2-5, the V gene TRBV28; D call uncertain. Here the CDR3 DNA reads TGTGCCAGCAGTTTACGGTTAGAGACCCAGTACTTC. This gives the protein CASSLRLETQYF.